These T cell receptor beta chains were read from a single sample in a study of blood T cell repertoires in COVID-19. The table came from immunoSEQ multiplex PCR; TCRdb's copy has only in-frame clones and leaves some out. This sample carries roughly 200,000 clones, just under 80% of them seen once, and the ten largest clones take 2.5% to 3%. The sample comprised peripheral blood. Source of these receptors: an elderly woman with active or convalescent COVID-19. Both conserved end residues are part of each CDR3. A D gene is named only where the DNA matches it firmly. Some rows have no size entry. The others give once, few or many, or a class for an expanded clone.

abundance: NA
d_gene: NA
j_gene: TRBJ1-5
v_gene: TRBV7-6
CDR3nt: TGTGCCAGCAGCAGGGGTAGCAATCAGCCCCAGCATTTT
CDR3aa: CASSRGSNQPQHF

abundance: NA
d_gene: NA
j_gene: TRBJ2-1
v_gene: TRBV9
CDR3nt: TGTGCCAGCAGCGTAGGCAGACCTCTTAGCGATGAGCAGTTCTTC
CDR3aa: CASSVGRPLSDEQFF

abundance: NA
d_gene: NA
j_gene: TRBJ1-5
v_gene: TRBV29-1
CDR3nt: TGCAGCGTTACACAGGGCCAAAATCAGCCCCAGCATTTT
CDR3aa: CSVTQGQNQPQHF

abundance: NA
d_gene: NA
j_gene: TRBJ1-1
v_gene: TRBV5-6
CDR3nt: TGTGCCAGCAAATCACAGGGTTTGGGAACTGAAGCTTTCTTT
CDR3aa: CASKSQGLGTEAFF

abundance: NA
d_gene: NA
j_gene: TRBJ1-4
v_gene: TRBV14
CDR3nt: TGTGCCAGCAGCCCGCAGGGTCGTCCTAATGAAAAACTGTTTTTT
CDR3aa: CASSPQGRPNEKLFF

abundance: few
d_gene: NA
j_gene: TRBJ1-1
v_gene: TRBV28
CDR3nt: TGTGCCAGCAGTTTGAGCGGCGGGTTCTCTGAAGCTTTCTTT
CDR3aa: CASSLSGGFSEAFF

abundance: NA
d_gene: TRBD1
j_gene: TRBJ2-5
v_gene: TRBV5-4
CDR3nt: TGTGCCAGCATCGCCCGCGCCGGGACAGGGACAACCCAGTACTTC
CDR3aa: CASIARAGTGTTQYF

abundance: NA
d_gene: TRBD1
j_gene: TRBJ1-2
v_gene: TRBV29-1
CDR3nt: TGCAGCGTCCGAGCCCTACAGGGGGCCTATGGCTACACCTTC
CDR3aa: CSVRALQGAYGYTF

abundance: NA
d_gene: NA
j_gene: TRBJ1-3
v_gene: TRBV29-1
CDR3nt: TGCAGCGTTGACCCGGGGGCTGGAAACACCATATATTTT
CDR3aa: CSVDPGAGNTIYF

abundance: once
d_gene: TRBD2
j_gene: TRBJ2-7
v_gene: TRBV3-1/TRBV3-2
CDR3nt: TGTGCCAGCAGCACACTAGCGGGGGCAGCCTACGAGCAGTACTTC
CDR3aa: CASSTLAGAAYEQYF

abundance: NA
d_gene: NA
j_gene: TRBJ2-7
v_gene: TRBV5-1
CDR3nt: TGCGCCAGCAGCTTGGGCCAGACAGCCACCTACGAGCAGTACTTC
CDR3aa: CASSLGQTATYEQYF

abundance: few
d_gene: TRBD1
j_gene: TRBJ2-3
v_gene: TRBV7-7
CDR3nt: TGTGCTAGCAGCTTAGGACGGGACAGGGTCACAGATACGCAGTATTTT
CDR3aa: CASSLGRDRVTDTQYF

abundance: NA
d_gene: NA
j_gene: TRBJ1-6
v_gene: TRBV10-3
CDR3nt: TGTGCCATCAGTGCCGGACAGCGCGGGCTTAATTCACCCCTCCACTTT
CDR3aa: CAISAGQRGLNSPLHF

abundance: few
d_gene: NA
j_gene: TRBJ2-7
v_gene: TRBV21-1
CDR3nt: TGTGCCAGCAGCTCCCGGGGTCGGACAGGAGAGCAGTACTTC
CDR3aa: CASSSRGRTGEQYF

abundance: NA
d_gene: NA
j_gene: TRBJ1-3
v_gene: TRBV5-1
CDR3nt: TGCGCCAGCAGCCAAGGGGTCTCTTACTCTGGAAACACCATATATTTT
CDR3aa: CASSQGVSYSGNTIYF

abundance: NA
d_gene: NA
j_gene: TRBJ2-5
v_gene: TRBV6-6
CDR3nt: TGTGCCAGCAGTAGCAATCGGGGATTGGAGACCCAGTACTTC
CDR3aa: CASSSNRGLETQYF

abundance: NA
d_gene: TRBD1
j_gene: TRBJ1-1
v_gene: TRBV5-5
CDR3nt: TGTGCCAGCATCCGACCGACAGGGGGAGAAGCTTTCTTT
CDR3aa: CASIRPTGGEAFF

abundance: NA
d_gene: TRBD1
j_gene: TRBJ1-1
v_gene: TRBV6-5
CDR3nt: TGTGCCAGCAGTATGGGGACAGCTGAAGCTTTCTTT
CDR3aa: CASSMGTAEAFF

abundance: once
d_gene: NA
j_gene: TRBJ1-5
v_gene: TRBV24-1
CDR3nt: TGTGCCACCAGTGCGGGGGTTGTCGGTAGCAATCAGCCCCAGCATTTT
CDR3aa: CATSAGVVGSNQPQHF

abundance: NA
d_gene: NA
j_gene: TRBJ1-4
v_gene: TRBV25-1
CDR3nt: TGTGCCAGCAGCCCGGGGTGGGATGAAAAACTGTTTTTT
CDR3aa: CASSPGWDEKLFF

abundance: NA
d_gene: TRBD1
j_gene: TRBJ2-5
v_gene: TRBV5-4
CDR3nt: TGTGCCAGCAGCGCCCGGACAGGACAAGAGACCCAGTACTTC
CDR3aa: CASSARTGQETQYF

abundance: NA
d_gene: NA
j_gene: TRBJ2-3
v_gene: TRBV20-1
CDR3nt: TGCAGTGCTAGTAGCCCCCCCACAGATACGCAGTATTTT
CDR3aa: CSASSPPTDTQYF